One and the same sample provided the 18 T cell receptor beta chains below, sequenced in a study of regulatory T cells in long-lasting Graves disease. Libraries of TCR beta came from iRepertoire HTBI primers plus Arm-PCR of CDR3 regions. MiXCR was run by TCRdb on the multiplex PCR reads, yielding one entry per CDR3 protein. The repertoire holds some 220,000 distinct CDR3 sequences, with less than 20% as singletons. Noted time point: newly diagnosed GD, antithyroid drugs for less than 3 months. The TCR library was made from RNA extracted from PBMCs. This same sample was also taken into another study, of T cells in Graves' hyperthyroidism and ophthalmopathy.

Sequenced here: peripheral blood mononuclear cells (PBMCs), sampled at new diagnosis, from a patient treated with antithyroid drugs. Receptors were obtained from a woman aged 25-40 years with Graves disease.

The chain employs TRBV4-1 and TRBJ1-2; the D gene is possibly TRBD1 (5 bases). The CDR3 is made up of 16 amino acids. Trimming stripped 5 bases from V and 4 bases from J, with 20 bases between. Germline-derived CDR1 and CDR2 are MGHRA and YSYEKL. The CDR3 sequence is CASSSLGGRVLYGYTF. The CDR3 bases are TGCGCCAGCAGCTCCCTCGGAGGCAGGGTGCTCTATGGCTACACCTTC.

In the case of this clonotype: Germline and junction disagree at one end, which may indicate a read error. The chain joins TRBV6-5 to TRBJ1-2; D is possibly TRBD1 (5 bases). Germline values: CDR1 MNHEY, CDR2 SVGAGI. CDR3 length: 14 amino acids. CDR3 region: CASSDSTDSYGYTF. The DNA for the CDR3 is TGTGCCAGCAGTGACTCGACAGATTCCTATGGCTACACCTTC.

This clonotype was seen at least ten times. The chain couples TRBV7-2 to TRBJ2-3; 8 bases agree with TRBD1. Germline V gene sequence: CDR1 SGHTA, CDR2 FQGNSA. This CDR3 spans 15 amino acids. V shed 1 base, J shed 4 bases, and the junction held 4 bases outside the gene matches. The CDR3 here is CASSLGTDRADTQYF. DNA of the CDR3: TGTGCCAGCAGCTTAGGAACGGACAGGGCAGATACGCAGTATTTT.

This clonotype was observed at least ten times. The CDR3 coding sequence is TGTGCCAGCAGCTTAGGGGGGGCTAACACAGATACGCAGTATTTT. This encodes CASSLGGANTDTQYF. This sequence joins TRBV7-9 and TRBJ2-3; D tentatively reads TRBD1 or TRBD2 (6 bases each). Germline V gene data show CDR1 as SEHNR and CDR2 as FQNEAQ (reference sequence). This CDR3 region has 15 residues. The V gene lost 1 base and the J gene lost 2 bases, with 10 bases spanning the gap.

This clonotype has at least ten counts. V usage is TRBV30 and J usage is TRBJ1-4; 9 positions match TRBD1. There are 12 residues in the CDR3. In germline, CDR1 is GTSNPN, CDR2 SVGIG (reference sequence). Trimming at V came to 8 bases and at J to 10 bases, leaving 8 bases not matched to a gene. The CDR3: CAGDRGEVKLFF. The DNA of the CDR3 is TGTGCCGGCGACAGGGGGGAGGTAAAACTGTTTTTT.

As for this clonotype: A much larger clone is a single base away; this may be a read error. The chain combines TRBV7-9 with TRBJ2-3; D not resolved. Germline V gene sequence: CDR1 SEHNR, CDR2 FQNEAQ (reference sequence). This CDR3 region has 13 residues. The ends were cut back, 1 base at V and 4 bases at J, with 6 bases in the middle. The CDR3 bases are TGTGCCAGCAGCTTAGACGCGGCAGATACGCAGTATTTT. Translation gives CASSLDAADTQYF.

About this clonotype: This sequence is one base from a far larger clone and is likely a read error. The J gene is TRBJ1-3, the V gene TRBV6-2 or TRBV6-3; D not certain. This CDR3 comprises 14 residues. Germline V gene data show CDR1 as MNHEY and CDR2 as SVGEGT. V gave up 5 bases and J gave up 0 bases, with 8 bases separating them. CDR3 amino acids: CASSVDFSGNTIYF. The CDR3 region has the DNA TGTGCCAGCAGTGTTGACTTCTCTGGAAACACCATATATTTT.

In its sample, this clonotype was seen many times. The V gene is TRBV9, the J gene TRBJ1-2, with a weak D call TRBD1 (5 bases). Germline V gene data show CDR1 as SGDLS and CDR2 as YYNGEE. This CDR3 contains 13 residues. The V end lost 0 bases, the J end lost 5 bases, and 8 bases lay between the germline ends. DNA of the CDR3: TGTGCCAGCAGCGTAGGAGGGGCATATGGCTACACCTTC. Translating it yields CASSVGGAYGYTF.

This clonotype appeared many times. The CDR3: CASSSRQALNTEAFF. For the CDR3, the DNA is TGTGCCAGCAGCTCTAGACAGGCCTTGAACACTGAAGCTTTCTTT. The chain links TRBV7-2 to TRBJ1-1; D may be TRBD1 (6 bases). V gave up 4 bases and J gave up 0 bases, with 12 bases separating them. The CDR3 has 15 amino acids. Looked up from germline, CDR1 is SGHTA and CDR2 is FQGNSA. Full variable domain (outside the CDR3, taken from reference TRBV7-2 and TRBJ1-1): GAGVSQSPSNKVTEKGKDVELRCDPISGHTALYWYRQSLGQGLEFLIYFQGNSAPDKSGLPSDRFSAERTGGSVSTLTIQRTQQEDSAVYLCASSSRQALNTEAFFGQGTRLTVV.

This chain links TRBV12-3 or TRBV12-4 with TRBJ2-1; 8 nucleotides line up with TRBD2. The junction had 9 bases not matched to a gene; V was cut back by 3 bases and J by 8 bases. The CDR3 is made up of 15 amino acids. This CDR3 reads CASSFSSGGRHEQFF. DNA for the CDR3: TGTGCCAGCAGTTTTAGTTCGGGAGGGCGGCATGAGCAGTTCTTC.

Points on this clonotype: Being one base from a much bigger clone, this may be a read error. Lacking the conserved final phenylalanine or tryptophan, this CDR3 likely reflects a read error. This chain links TRBV11-3 with TRBJ1-4; 7 nucleotides align to TRBD1. Germline loops: CDR1 SGHNT, CDR2 YENEEA. The CDR3 runs to 14 residues. Trimming at V came to 5 bases and at J to 8 bases, leaving 8 bases not matched to a gene. In DNA form, the CDR3 reads TGTGCCAGCAGCCGCCGGGACAGAGAGGAAAAACTGTTTTCT. It translates to CASSRRDREEKLFS.

Ten or more counts support this clonotype. This sequence joins TRBV10-1 and TRBJ2-3; 10 bases fit TRBD2. Germline loops: CDR1 WNHNN, CDR2 SYGVQD (reference sequence). Germline trimming cut 0 bases from V and 7 bases from J; bases unmatched to any gene: 7. CDR3 length: 16 residues. The CDR3 region has the DNA TGCGCCAGCAGTGAGTCCCTAGCGGGAGTTAAGAATACGCAGTATTTT. It is translated as CASSESLAGVKNTQYF.

Ten or more counts support this clonotype. The chain couples TRBV20-1 to TRBJ1-5; 8 bases line up with TRBD1. V was pared by 3 bases and J by 7 bases, with 11 bases of the junction left unmatched. The CDR3 runs 15 residues. Germline assignment: CDR1 DFQATT and CDR2 SNEGSKA (reference sequence). CDR3 amino acids: CSASYRGSSGQPQHF. DNA for the CDR3: TGCAGTGCTAGTTACAGGGGGTCGTCAGGCCAGCCCCAGCATTTT.

V and J are TRBV28 and TRBJ2-7; 12 bases map to TRBD2. The CDR3 has 14 amino acids. The V gene's germline CDR1 is MDHEN and CDR2 SYDVKM. The trim removed 4 bases at V and 6 bases at J, leaving 4 bases unmatched. CDR3 in amino acids: CASSSSGRASEQYF. The CDR3 DNA sequence: TGTGCCAGCAGTTCTAGCGGGAGGGCCTCCGAGCAGTACTTC.

This clonotype appeared many times. V gene TRBV7-2 combines with J gene TRBJ1-5, with D hard to call. Germline CDR1 reads SGHTA; CDR2 reads FQGNSA. Deletions cut 3 bases from V and 9 bases from J, with 6 bases between. The CDR3 is 11 amino acids. The CDR3, as DNA: TGTGCCAGCAGCTTGGGCGGGCCCCAGCATTTT. Its translation is CASSLGGPQHF.

The chain's CDR3 is CASSELSGSLYEQYF. DNA for the CDR3: TGCGCCAGCAGTGAGCTCAGCGGGAGTTTATACGAGCAGTACTTC. This chain connects TRBV10-1 to TRBJ2-7, with 8 bases matching TRBD2. The J segment lost 4 bases and the V segment lost 2 bases, leaving 7 bases of the junction unmatched. The CDR3 loop spans 15 amino acids. CDR1 and CDR2 (germline): WNHNN, SYGVQD (reference sequence).

This clonotype was found a few times. This sequence joins TRBV7-2 and TRBJ2-7; D is tentatively TRBD1 or TRBD2 (5 bases each). V lost 5 bases, J lost 5 bases, and 22 bases lay in between. The V gene's germline CDR1 is SGHTA and CDR2 FQGNSA. The CDR3 extends over 16 amino acids. CDR3 nucleotide sequence: TGTGCCAGCAGCCGGAAAAGTGGGACCCCCGGCGACGAGCAGTACTTC. Translated, it gives CASSRKSGTPGDEQYF. The whole variable domain, remainder taken from reference TRBV7-2 and TRBJ2-7, is GAGVSQSPSNKVTEKGKDVELRCDPISGHTALYWYRQSLGQGLEFLIYFQGNSAPDKSGLPSDRFSAERTGGSVSTLTIQRTQQEDSAVYLCASSRKSGTPGDEQYFGPGTRLTVT.

This clonotype was seen at least ten times. The CDR3 loop reads CASSHSGTDTQYF. The CDR3, as DNA: TGCGCCAGCAGCCATAGTGGCACAGATACGCAGTATTTT. The V and J genes are TRBV4-1 and TRBJ2-3; D is undetermined. This CDR3 contains 13 residues. Trimming took off 3 bases at V and 1 base at J, with 5 bases between the two ends. CDR1 MGHRA and CDR2 YSYEKL come from the germline V gene.